The 8 T cell receptor beta chains reported below all come from one sample, sequenced in a study of blood T cell repertoires in COVID-19 (dated by TCRdb to the early 2020s). Library generation was performed with the immunoSEQ multiplex PCR assay. Entries here come from immuneACCESS through TCRdb and include only in-frame sequences with V and J called. Some clones fail to appear in such tables; in the studies checked, an unresolved V gene covers under half of the shortfall, and the cause of the remainder is unknown. The sample table contains fewer than 150,000 clones; only one count was recorded for less than 90% of them. The ten largest clones represent approximately 7.2% of the sample. Source material: peripheral blood. The receptor set was obtained from a man in his 70s who had recovered from COVID-19.

The DNA for the CDR3 is TGTGCCAGCAGCCCTGACAGAAATGAGCAGTTCTTC. Its translation is CASSPDRNEQFF. J is TRBJ2-1 and V is TRBV11-1, with D possibly being TRBD1 (5 bases). Germline loops: CDR1 SGHAT, CDR2 FQDESV (reference sequence). Trimming pared 5 bases from V and 7 bases from J, leaving 9 bases between. CDR3 length: 12 residues.

The V gene is TRBV2, the J gene TRBJ1-6; no reliable D call. CDR3 length equals 13 residues. The germline gives CDR1 SNHLY, CDR2 FYNNEI. Trimming removed 7 bases from V and 4 bases from J, with 8 bases in between. CDR3 region: CASTPAYNSPLHF. Here the CDR3 DNA reads TGTGCCAGCACCCCCGCGTATAATTCACCCCTCCACTTT. Full variable domain (rest looked up from reference TRBV2 and TRBJ1-6): EPEVTQTPSHQVTQMGQEVILRCVPISNHLYFYWYRQILGQKVEFLVSFYNNEISEKSEIFDDQFSVERPDGSNFTLKIRSTKLEDSAMYFCASTPAYNSPLHFGNGTRLTVT.

The V call is TRBV28, the J call TRBJ2-1; 10 bases fit TRBD1. Germline V gene lookup returns CDR1 MDHEN and CDR2 SYDVKM. This CDR3 comprises 15 residues. Trimming cost V 5 bases and J 2 bases; bases outside gene matches: 3. The CDR3 loop is CASSRTGGTYNEQFF. The CDR3 nucleotides are TGTGCCAGCAGTAGGACAGGGGGAACCTACAATGAGCAGTTCTTC.

The chain recombines TRBV7-2 with TRBJ2-7; 7 bases line up with TRBD1. CDR3 size: 15 residues. The germline gives CDR1 SGHTA, CDR2 FQGNSA. Trimming took 4 bases from V and 3 from J; bases not matched to a gene: 9. The CDR3 bases are TGTGCCAGCAGCTCCGCCGGGACAGAGATCTACGAGCAGTACTTC. Translating it yields CASSSAGTEIYEQYF.

The V call is TRBV5-6, the J call TRBJ2-5, with 8 bases fitting TRBD1. Germline lookup yields CDR1 SGHDT and CDR2 YYEEEE. Losses at the gene ends were 0 bases for V and 0 bases for J; bases not matched to a gene: 1. The CDR3 contains 15 residues. The CDR3 loop is CASSLDRGYQETQYF. CDR3 in DNA: TGTGCCAGCAGCTTGGACAGGGGGTACCAAGAGACCCAGTACTTC.

The chain links TRBV7-9 to TRBJ1-5, with D unclear. Germline-derived CDR1 and CDR2 are SEHNR and FQNEAQ (reference sequence). The V gene lost 8 bases and the J gene lost 9 bases, with 14 bases spanning the gap. The CDR3 is 12 amino acids. As DNA, the CDR3 is TGTGCCAGCCCCCAGTTACATCGGCCCCAGCATTTT. It yields the protein CASPQLHRPQHF. The entire variable domain, with the rest obtained from reference TRBV7-9 and TRBJ1-5, is as follows: DTGVSQNPRHKITKRGQNVTFRCDPISEHNRLYWYRQTLGQGPEFLTYFQNEAQLEKSRLLSDRFSAERPKGSFSTLEIQRTEQGDSAMYLCASPQLHRPQHFGDGTRLSIL.

J is TRBJ1-2 and V is TRBV6-6; possibly TRBD1 for D (6 bases). With 7 bases removed from V and 8 bases from J, the gap between germline ends came to 23 bases. Germline CDR1 MNHNY, CDR2 SVGAGI (reference sequence). The CDR3 runs 15 residues. The DNA for the CDR3 is TGTGCCAGCATCTCCCGCCCAGGGACATTTGGGGGCTACACCTTC. It translates to CASISRPGTFGGYTF.

This clone was detected only a few times. The J gene is TRBJ1-5, the V gene TRBV7-2; the D gene is possibly TRBD1 (6 bases). The CDR3 runs 16 residues. Deletions cut 2 bases from V and 6 bases from J, with 17 bases between. Per germline, CDR1 SGHTA and CDR2 FQGNSA. Here the CDR3 reads CASSLFYRSGAQPQHF. Written as DNA, the CDR3 is TGTGCCAGCAGCTTATTTTACCGCTCAGGGGCTCAGCCCCAGCATTTT.